Following are 9 T cell receptor beta chains from one sample sequenced in a study of memory CD4+ T cells and cytomegalovirus serostatus. Here immunoSEQ multiplex PCR was the method, and the copy in TCRdb shows in-frame clones only, minus some. The sample shows under 100,000 clones, over 80% of them seen only once. Single viable CD3+CD4+CD8-CD45RO+ cells were sorted as the memory CD4+ T cells. The sequenced sample was memory CD4+ T cells from blood. The receptors stem from an adult in good health and CMV-seronegative.

This clone was seen more than once but under ten times. The CDR3 spells CASSTERATEAFF. As DNA, the CDR3 is TGTGCCAGCAGTACGGAGCGGGCCACTGAAGCTTTCTTT. The gene calls are TRBV6-1 and TRBJ1-1; no reliable D call. The germline V gene encodes CDR1 MNHNS and CDR2 SASEGT. The CDR3 spans 13 residues. V dropped 5 bases and J dropped 4 bases, with 11 bases sitting between them.

The CDR3 is CASSLGQGASTEAFF. DNA for the CDR3: TGCGCCAGCAGCTTGGGGCAGGGGGCTTCCACTGAAGCTTTCTTT. The genes are TRBV5-1 and TRBJ1-1; 8 positions match TRBD1. Germline CDR1 reads SGHRS; CDR2 reads YFSETQ. This CDR3 contains 15 residues. J was trimmed by 4 bases and V by 0 bases; bases with no gene match: 5.

This chain connects TRBV6-1 to TRBJ2-6, with TRBD2 identical over 13 bases. Germline V gene lookup returns CDR1 MNHNS and CDR2 SASEGT. This CDR3 region has 18 residues. With 4 bases clipped from V and 3 bases from J, the junction kept 6 bases outside the gene matches. The chain's CDR3 is CASSGLLAGGRGANVLTF. The CDR3 DNA sequence: TGTGCCAGCAGTGGCCTACTAGCGGGGGGGCGTGGGGCCAACGTCCTGACTTTC.

This chain connects TRBV6-1 to TRBJ1-1; TRBD1 matches 7 bases. V gave up 6 bases and J gave up 0 bases; unmatched junction bases: 4. CDR1 is MNHNS and CDR2 is SASEGT in the germline V gene. The length of the CDR3 is 14 residues. The CDR3 bases are TGTGCCAGCAGCCTACAGGGGCTGAACACTGAAGCTTTCTTT. It specifies CASSLQGLNTEAFF.

V and J are TRBV14 and TRBJ2-7; weak D call: TRBD1 (6 bases). Trimming pared 2 bases from V and 0 bases from J, leaving 11 bases between. This CDR3 comprises 15 residues. The V gene's germline CDR1 is SGHDN and CDR2 FVKESK. The CDR3 DNA follows: TGTGCCAGCAGCCAACTACAGGGAACCTCCTACGAGCAGTACTTC. Amino acids: CASSQLQGTSYEQYF. Full variable domain (missing parts from reference TRBV14 and TRBJ2-7): EAGVTQFPSHSVIEKGQTVTLRCDPISGHDNLYWYRRVMGKEIKFLLHFVKESKQDESGMPNNRFLAERTGGTYSTLKVQPAELEDSGVYFCASSQLQGTSYEQYFGPGTRLTVT.

V is TRBV5-8 and J is TRBJ1-5; D uncertain. The germline CDR1 and CDR2 sequences are SGHTS and YDEGEE. This CDR3 region has 15 residues. The V and J ends lost 3 bases and 5 bases respectively, with 15 bases between them. The CDR3: CASSSLVRGYQPQHF. For the CDR3, the DNA is TGTGCCAGCAGCTCGTTGGTGAGAGGGTATCAGCCCCAGCATTTT.

The table lists this clone with a few counts. The V call is TRBV7-8, the J call TRBJ2-2; tentative D call: TRBD1 (6 bases). V was shortened by 4 bases and J by 1 base, with 10 bases between the two germline ends. From germline, CDR1 is SGHVS and CDR2 FQNEAQ. CDR3 length: 15 amino acids. As DNA, the CDR3 is TGTGCCAGCAGCTCGGGACAAAGGAACACCGGGGAGCTGTTTTTT. It specifies CASSSGQRNTGELFF.

The rearrangement joins TRBV27 to TRBJ1-1; D not resolved. In germline, CDR1 is MNHEY, CDR2 SMNVEV (reference sequence). This CDR3 is 14 amino acids long. V lost 1 base to trimming and J lost 2 bases, with 8 bases between them. This CDR3 is CASSLFRGNTEAFF. CDR3 DNA: TGTGCCAGCAGTTTATTCCGGGGTAACACTGAAGCTTTCTTT.

The chain employs TRBV10-3 and TRBJ1-5, with D hard to call. V gave up 3 bases and J gave up 0 bases, with 6 bases separating them. CDR1 is ENHRY and CDR2 is SYGVKD in the germline V gene. This CDR3 has 14 residues. CDR3 in DNA: TGTGCCATCAGTGAATGGGTTAGCAATCAGCCCCAGCATTTT. Translated, it gives CAISEWVSNQPQHF.